A single sample is the source of the 10 T cell receptor beta chains below, sequenced in a study of T cell repertoires in cytomegalovirus infection (dated by TCRdb to between 2018 and 2020). Interpreted using the paper, the treatment or condition label stands for: in vitro stimulation with specific CMV peptide epitopes to enrich CMV-specific T cells. Antigens of these TCRs are unknown. The data were produced on an Illumina HiSeq 1500. The public reads were run again by TCRdb, first through fastp at Q25 and then through MiXCR, and only productive beta chains were kept. Each CDR3 protein appears once, grouped with its most common genes and DNA. This sample has roughly 920,000 distinct CDR3 sequences in its table, and more than 25% of those were observed once. The ten largest clones capture over 12% of the sample. The input for sequencing was cultured CD8+ T cells from PBMCs, taken from culture after CMV antigen stimulation. The source of these receptors is a human donor in good health (CMV status not recorded). Some clones in this sample may be carry-over from other donors' samples.

The CDR3 spells CASSYGGHGYTF. CDR3 nucleotide sequence: TGTGCCAGCAGTTACGGTGGGCATGGCTACACCTTC. The chain employs TRBV6-2 or TRBV6-3 and TRBJ1-2; D gene unclear. Germline CDR1 reads MNHEY; CDR2 reads SVGEGT. Trimming removed 2 bases from V and 6 bases from J, with 7 bases in between. The length of the CDR3 is 12 residues.

The genes are TRBV4-1 and TRBJ1-5; D not resolved. The germline V gene has CDR1 MGHRA and CDR2 YSYEKL. Trimming took off 0 bases at V and 8 bases at J, with 11 bases between the two ends. The CDR3 sequence is 14 residues long. The CDR3 sequence: CASSQDDWREPQHF. The DNA for the CDR3 is TGCGCCAGCAGCCAAGATGATTGGCGGGAGCCCCAGCATTTT.

V and J are TRBV12-3 or TRBV12-4 and TRBJ1-5; maybe TRBD2 (5 bases). The DNA end is more similar to TRBJ2-3, so the J call may be wrong. The CDR3 has 14 amino acids. CDR3 loop: CASNSGPPPEAQYF. The CDR3 coding sequence is TGTGCCAGCAACTCCGGGCCCCCCCCGGAGGCCCAGTATTTT.

The V gene is TRBV27, the J gene TRBJ1-5, with D hard to call. The V and J ends lost 3 bases and 3 bases respectively, with 12 bases between them. Germline V gene sequence: CDR1 MNHEY, CDR2 SMNVEV (reference sequence). This CDR3 contains 15 residues. CDR3 loop: CASSFSGSYNQPQHF. CDR3 nucleotides: TGTGCCAGCAGTTTTTCGGGGTCCTACAATCAGCCCCAGCATTTT.

This clonotype was found a few times. The J gene is TRBJ1-1, the V gene TRBV5-6, with D perhaps TRBD1 (5 bases). Germline assignment: CDR1 SGHDT and CDR2 YYEEEE. Trimming took 4 bases from V and 9 from J, leaving 16 bases between them. This CDR3 is 13 amino acids long. CDR3 in amino acids: CASSPQWNRKAFF. CDR3 sequence (DNA): TGTGCCAGCAGCCCGCAGTGGAACAGGAAAGCTTTCTTT.

This clonotype was observed a few times. This chain uses TRBV12-3 or TRBV12-4 with TRBJ2-1; 9 bases line up with TRBD1. V shed 4 bases and J 4 bases; nucleotides not matched to a gene: 8. This CDR3 comprises 16 residues. The CDR3 is CASSSGTGRHYNEQFF. Here the CDR3 DNA reads TGTGCCAGCAGTTCCGGGACAGGGAGGCATTACAATGAGCAGTTCTTC.

The chain carries TRBV11-3 and TRBJ2-2; TRBD2 matches 9 bases. This CDR3 is 15 amino acids long. Germline assignment: CDR1 SGHNT and CDR2 YENEEA. V lost 5 bases to trimming and J lost 7 bases; unmatched junction nucleotides: 8. This CDR3 is CASSPAGGLGGELFF. The CDR3 DNA sequence: TGTGCCAGCAGCCCAGCGGGGGGATTGGGCGGGGAGCTGTTTTTT.

In its sample, this clonotype was seen many times. The chain joins TRBV11-1 to TRBJ1-1, with no clear D. CDR3 length: 14 residues. Per the germline V gene, CDR1 is SGHAT and CDR2 is FQDESV (reference sequence). V gave up 1 base and J gave up 1 base, with 7 bases separating them. This CDR3 reads CASSLEGRNTEAFF. In nucleotides, the CDR3 is TGTGCCAGCAGCTTAGAGGGCAGGAACACTGAAGCTTTCTTT.

The V call is TRBV29-1, the J call TRBJ2-3; D remains unclear. Germline assignment: CDR1 SQVTM and CDR2 ANQGSEA. The V gene lost 7 bases and the J gene lost 3 bases, with 8 bases spanning the gap. The CDR3 has 11 amino acids. The CDR3 bases are TGCAGCGGAGGTCCGACAGATACGCAGTATTTT. Protein sequence: CSGGPTDTQYF.

V is TRBV10-3 and J is TRBJ2-7; D is unclear. The ends were cut back, 6 bases at V and 2 bases at J, with 8 bases in the middle. Looked up from germline, CDR1 is ENHRY and CDR2 is SYGVKD. The CDR3 has 12 residues. CDR3 nucleotides: TGTGCCATCAGGAGTGCAGCCTACGAGCAGTACTTC. This sequence encodes CAIRSAAYEQYF.